Ten or more counts support the clone carrying this T cell receptor beta chain. The junction had 5 bases not matched to a gene; V was cut back by 4 bases and J by 3 bases. Germline V gene sequence: CDR1 MDHEN, CDR2 SYDVKM. CDR3 length: 15 residues. The data stem from a study of T cells in Graves' hyperthyroidism and ophthalmopathy. Researchers amplified the TCR beta CDR3 regions from RNA transcripts. Carried out on the TCR CDR3, a first-round RT-PCR used the HTBI primer set. TCRdb re-derived calls from the multiplex PCR reads in MiXCR, one entry per CDR3 protein. This table has about 290,000 distinct CDR3 sequences, 16% appearing once.

This chain uses TRBV28 with TRBJ2-1, with 8 bases lining up with TRBD2. The TCR originated in a man aged 30-40 years with Graves' hyperthyroidism. The specimen sequenced was blood. The CDR3 region is CASSSSGTSYNEQFF. In DNA, the CDR3 is TGTGCCAGCAGTTCATCAGGGACTAGCTACAATGAGCAGTTCTTC. Using reference TRBV28 and TRBJ2-1 for the parts outside the CDR3, the full variable domain is DVKVTQSSRYLVKRTGEKVFLECVQDMDHENMFWYRQDPGLGLRLIYFSYDVKMKEKGDIPEGYSVSREKKERFSLILESASTNQTSMYLCASSSSGTSYNEQFFGPGTRLTVL.